This T cell receptor (beta chain) was documented in a study of T cells in tuberculosis. The CDR3 loop spans 17 amino acids. Per the germline V gene, CDR1 is MNHEY and CDR2 is SMNVEV (reference sequence). V dropped 2 bases and J dropped 1 base, with 17 bases sitting between them. TCRdb keeps only in-frame clones here, not all; method: immunoSEQ multiplex PCR. Among tens of thousands of clones listed, around 92% were seen once. The sequence was obtained from a donor aged 10 to 29 with latent tuberculosis or without tuberculosis infection. Some clones in this sample may be carry-over from other donors' samples. Sequencing was performed on PBMCs. The chain joins TRBV27 to TRBJ1-1, with D perhaps TRBD1 (6 bases). The CDR3 spells CASSLSPNRARNTEAFF. Here the CDR3 DNA reads TGTGCCAGCAGTTTAAGCCCTAACAGGGCGAGGAACACTGAAGCTTTCTTT.